This is a list of T cell receptor beta chains from one sample in a study of cytomegalovirus exposure and HLA in healthy donors. The assay was immunoSEQ multiplex PCR, and TCRdb's table has in-frame clones only and misses some. The sample contains some 130,000 clones, 60% to 80% of which appear only once. The material sequenced was PBMCs. These receptors were taken from a female donor in good health and CMV-seronegative. The CDR3 runs from the conserved cysteine through the conserved F or W. A D gene is named only where the DNA matches it firmly. Clone size is given for some rows only: seen once, a few or many times, or a class if the clone is expanded.

V gene	J gene	clone size	D gene	CDR3 protein	CDR3 DNA
TRBV27	TRBJ2-7	-	TRBD2	CASSPRTSGWGSYEQYF	TGTGCCAGCAGTCCCCGGACTAGCGGCTGGGGGTCCTACGAGCAGTACTTC
TRBV5-1	TRBJ2-2	few	TRBD2	CASSVPSGNTGELFF	TGCGCCAGCAGCGTCCCTAGCGGGAACACCGGGGAGCTGTTTTTT
TRBV4-1	TRBJ2-1	-	TRBD1	CASSQDSGGYNEQFF	TGCGCCAGCAGCCAAGATTCAGGGGGCTACAATGAGCAGTTCTTC
TRBV28	TRBJ1-3	-	-	CASTRFSGNTIYF	TGTGCCAGCACCCGGTTCTCTGGAAACACCATATATTTT
TRBV7-2	TRBJ2-7	few	-	CASSLGSEAYEQYF	TGTGCCAGCAGCTTGGGGTCGGAGGCTTACGAGCAGTACTTC
TRBV15	TRBJ1-1	once	-	CATSRDFGLNTEAFF	TGTGCCACCAGCAGAGATTTCGGGTTGAACACTGAAGCTTTCTTT
TRBV19	TRBJ1-1	-	-	CASSIGQMNTEAFF	TGTGCCAGTAGTATTGGTCAGATGAACACTGAAGCTTTCTTT
TRBV7-3	TRBJ2-1	-	TRBD1	CASSLGQGVHNEQFF	TGTGCCAGCAGCTTAGGGCAGGGGGTCCACAATGAGCAGTTCTTC
TRBV28	TRBJ1-2	-	TRBD1	CASSSGTGLYGYTF	TGTGCCAGCAGTTCCGGGACAGGGCTTTATGGCTACACCTTC
TRBV28	TRBJ2-7	-	TRBD1	CASSYGQGSTYEQYF	TGTGCCAGCAGTTACGGACAGGGGTCGACCTACGAGCAGTACTTC
TRBV7-9	TRBJ2-7	-	-	CASSFGPPSYEQYF	TGTGCCAGCAGCTTTGGGCCCCCCTCCTACGAGCAGTACTTC
TRBV28	TRBJ1-6	-	TRBD1	CASSLSQGSSYNSPLHF	TGTGCCAGCAGTCTTTCACAGGGGAGCTCCTATAATTCACCCCTCCACTTT
TRBV27	TRBJ2-1	-	-	CASSFGSAGGRYNEQFF	TGTGCCAGCAGTTTTGGTTCAGCGGGTGGGCGCTACAATGAGCAGTTCTTC
TRBV7-6	TRBJ2-7	-	-	CASSPRTSYEQYF	TGTGCCAGCAGCCCCAGGACATCCTACGAGCAGTACTTC
TRBV5-4	TRBJ2-1	few	TRBD2	CASSAGLEYNEQFF	TGTGCCAGCAGCGCGGGACTAGAATACAATGAGCAGTTCTTC
TRBV27	TRBJ1-1	few	TRBD1	CASRTGSTEAFF	TGTGCCAGCAGGACAGGGAGCACTGAAGCTTTCTTT
TRBV11-2	TRBJ2-3	-	TRBD2	CASSLVRRLAGGSTDTQYF	TGTGCCAGCAGCTTGGTCCGGCGACTAGCGGGAGGGAGCACAGATACGCAGTATTTT
TRBV5-6	TRBJ1-1	-	TRBD1	CASSPVAGTGYTEAFF	TGTGCCAGCAGCCCCGTTGCCGGGACAGGGTACACTGAAGCTTTCTTT
TRBV4-2	TRBJ2-7	-	TRBD2	CASSQDAAGTYEQYF	TGTGCCAGCAGCCAAGATGCAGCGGGAACCTACGAGCAGTACTTC
TRBV6-1	TRBJ2-1	-	-	CASNQRTYSYNEQFF	TGTGCCAGCAATCAGCGGACCTACTCCTACAATGAGCAGTTCTTC
TRBV5-4	TRBJ2-2	-	TRBD2	CASSLGLAGRTGELFF	TGTGCCAGCAGCTTGGGGCTAGCGGGACGCACCGGGGAGCTGTTTTTT
TRBV13	TRBJ1-1	few	TRBD1	CASSFDRGNTEAFF	TGTGCCAGCAGCTTCGACAGGGGGAACACTGAAGCTTTCTTT
TRBV9	TRBJ2-5	-	TRBD1	CASSVSPGTEETQYF	TGTGCCAGCAGCGTCTCCCCCGGGACAGAAGAGACCCAGTACTTC
TRBV4-1	TRBJ2-7	-	-	CASSPSSGRYEQYF	TGCGCCAGCAGCCCCTCGTCTGGGCGCTACGAGCAGTACTTC
TRBV4-1	TRBJ2-7	-	-	CASSQFHSSYEQYF	TGCGCCAGCAGCCAATTCCACAGCTCCTACGAGCAGTACTTC
TRBV6-8	TRBJ2-1	-	-	CASSRGRLAPYNEQFF	TGTGCCAGCAGCCGGGGACGGCTAGCGCCGTACAATGAGCAGTTCTTC
TRBV10-3	TRBJ2-2	-	-	CAIPWAGTSSCTGELFF	TGTGCCATCCCTTGGGCGGGAACTTCAAGTTGTACCGGGGAGCTGTTTTTT
TRBV10-3	TRBJ2-1	-	TRBD2	CAISEPRAGPYNEQFF	TGTGCCATCAGTGAGCCTAGAGCGGGACCCTACAATGAGCAGTTCTTC
TRBV19	TRBJ2-5	-	TRBD2	CASSIELAGGEETQYF	TGTGCCAGTAGTATAGAACTAGCGGGAGGAGAAGAGACCCAGTACTTC
TRBV15	TRBJ1-4	-	-	CATANPGEKLFF	TGTGCCACCGCAAATCCGGGTGAAAAACTGTTTTTT
TRBV4-3	TRBJ2-7	few	TRBD1	CASSQDVGTGGYEQYF	TGCGCCAGCAGCCAAGATGTGGGGACAGGGGGCTACGAGCAGTACTTC
TRBV19	TRBJ1-5	-	TRBD1	CASSISGQGNQPQHF	TGTGCCAGTAGTATCTCCGGACAGGGGAATCAGCCCCAGCATTTT
TRBV5-4	TRBJ2-3	once	-	CASSLSGGGTDTQYF	TGTGCCAGCAGCCTTAGCGGAGGGGGCACAGATACGCAGTATTTT
TRBV28	TRBJ1-4	-	-	CASSLRGFNEKLFF	TGTGCCAGCAGTTTAAGAGGATTCAATGAAAAACTGTTTTTT
TRBV10-1	TRBJ2-1	-	TRBD2	CATSSGSGNEQFF	TGCGCCACCTCTAGCGGGAGTGGAAATGAGCAGTTCTTC
TRBV18	TRBJ1-5	-	-	CASSPDRSNQPQHF	TGTGCCAGCTCACCCGACAGGAGCAATCAGCCCCAGCATTTT
TRBV7-2	TRBJ2-1	-	TRBD2	CASSPWTSGRAYEQFF	TGTGCCAGCAGCCCCTGGACTAGCGGGAGGGCCTATGAGCAGTTCTTC
TRBV6-6	TRBJ2-7	-	TRBD1	CASSDRGQSYEQYF	TGTGCCAGCAGCGACAGGGGGCAAAGCTACGAGCAGTACTTC
TRBV6-1	TRBJ2-1	once	-	CASSGPAESYNEQFF	TGTGCCAGCAGTGGTCCGGCGGAGTCCTACAATGAGCAGTTCTTC
TRBV4-3	TRBJ2-4	-	TRBD2	CASSQAASGNIQYF	TGCGCCAGCAGCCAAGCGGCTAGCGGAAACATTCAGTACTTC
TRBV15	TRBJ2-5	-	-	CATSRQGSQETQYF	TGTGCCACCAGCAGACAGGGGTCTCAAGAGACCCAGTACTTC
TRBV27	TRBJ2-7	-	TRBD2	CAPKRASGGYEQYF	TGTGCCCCCAAGAGGGCTAGCGGGGGCTACGAGCAGTACTTC
TRBV19	TRBJ2-1	-	TRBD2	CASSIRLAGIDNEQFF	TGTGCCAGTAGTATTCGGCTAGCGGGAATCGACAATGAGCAGTTCTTC
TRBV25-1	TRBJ1-1	-	-	CASRSFTEAFF	TGTGCCAGCCGAAGCTTCACTGAAGCTTTCTTT
TRBV9	TRBJ1-4	-	-	CASSVDAGANEKLFF	TGTGCCAGCAGCGTAGATGCGGGGGCGAATGAAAAACTGTTTTTT
TRBV19	TRBJ2-7	-	-	CASSTQGYEQYF	TGTGCCAGTAGTACCCAGGGCTACGAGCAGTACTTC
TRBV7-2	TRBJ2-5	-	TRBD1	CASSRDREETQYF	TGTGCCAGCAGCCGGGACAGGGAAGAGACCCAGTACTTC
TRBV5-1	TRBJ1-2	-	-	CASSNRYYGQRDYGYTF	TGCGCCAGCAGTAATAGGTATTACGGACAGAGGGACTATGGCTACACCTTC
TRBV19	TRBJ1-2	-	-	CASSRDMYYGYTF	TGTGCCAGTAGTAGGGACATGTACTATGGCTACACCTTC
TRBV18	TRBJ2-7	-	TRBD1	CASSPDRAITYEQYF	TGTGCCAGCTCTCCGGACAGGGCCATAACCTACGAGCAGTACTTC
TRBV6-5	TRBJ2-7	few	TRBD1	CASSRDRAREQYF	TGTGCCAGCAGTCGTGACAGGGCTCGCGAGCAGTACTTC
TRBV29-1	TRBJ2-3	-	TRBD2	CSVGVAGRADTQYF	TGCAGCGTTGGGGTAGCGGGAAGGGCAGATACGCAGTATTTT
TRBV28	TRBJ2-1	-	TRBD2	CASSPGASGSLRSEQFF	TGTGCCAGCAGTCCGGGGGCTAGCGGGAGTCTTCGAAGTGAGCAGTTCTTC